Following are 11 T cell receptor beta chains from one sample sequenced in a study of T cells expressing NK-cell markers. TCRdb re-called the 5' RACE reads; one entry per CDR3 protein, DNA not given. There are under 500,000 distinct CDR3 sequences in the sample, with 7.3% held by the top ten. Material: blood T cells: a sorted CD56 or NKG2C T cell subset, CD4+ or CD8+ T cells, or bulk PBMC T cells (not recorded which). These TCRs come from a woman between 18 and 70 years old in good health.

The chain joins TRBV3-1 to TRBJ2-3; TCRdb outputs TRBD1, but without DNA this stays unchecked. Germline-derived CDR1 and CDR2 are LGHDT and YNNKEL (reference sequence). This CDR3 region has 14 residues. The CDR3 sequence is CASRGGPTTDTQYF.

The V gene is TRBV6-1, the J gene TRBJ2-4; TCRdb indicates TRBD2, and absent DNA this call remains unverified. Germline V gene data show CDR1 as MNHNS and CDR2 as SASEGT. The CDR3 spans 15 residues. The CDR3 here is CASAASGQTRNIQYF.

V is TRBV24-1 and J is TRBJ2-1. The CDR3 totals 11 residues. From germline, CDR1 is KGHDR and CDR2 SFDVKD. CDR3 amino acids: CATSDLGEQFF.

The V gene is TRBV6-1, the J gene TRBJ2-3; the D call from TCRdb, TRBD2, cannot be confirmed without DNA. The CDR3 runs 16 residues. Germline V lookup: CDR1 MNHNS, CDR2 SASEGT. The CDR3 loop reads CATTSGAREGTDTQYF.

The CDR3 reads CAISGGSGYNEQFF. The J gene is TRBJ2-1, the V gene TRBV10-3; the TCRdb D gene call, TRBD2, has no DNA to confirm it. Germline CDR1 ENHRY, CDR2 SYGVKD. The CDR3 is 14 residues long.

This chain connects TRBV5-8 to TRBJ1-1; the D gene TCRdb calls, TRBD1, cannot be checked with no DNA. Germline V gene data show CDR1 as SGHTS and CDR2 as YDEGEE. The CDR3 has 14 amino acids. The CDR3 reads CASSQTALNTEAFF.

The J gene is TRBJ2-5, the V gene TRBV20-1; TCRdb lists TRBD1, though no DNA is available to test this call. The CDR3 covers 14 residues. Germline V lookup: CDR1 DFQATT, CDR2 SNEGSKA (reference sequence). Here the CDR3 reads CSAEGGGLTETQYF.

This chain links TRBV12-3 or TRBV12-4 with TRBJ1-2; the TCRdb call, TRBD1, lacks DNA for checking. The CDR3 extends over 13 amino acids. The CDR3 loop is CASSYRGGGGYTF.

J is TRBJ2-7 and V is TRBV18; checking the TCRdb D call of TRBD1 is not possible without DNA. CDR3 length equals 14 residues. CDR1 and CDR2 (germline): KGHSH, LQKENI. The CDR3 reads CASSPLGPPLGQYF.

This CDR3 reads CASSFAGATYEQYF. The J gene is TRBJ2-7, the V gene TRBV12-3 or TRBV12-4; TCRdb's D gene call, TRBD1, goes unchecked for lack of DNA. This CDR3 region has 14 residues.

The rearrangement links TRBV12-3 or TRBV12-4 to TRBJ2-3; TCRdb's assignment of TRBD2 cannot be checked, as there is no DNA. CDR3 size: 16 residues. The CDR3: CASSLKAGSSTDTQYF.